This T cell receptor (beta chain) was documented in a study of blood T cell repertoires in COVID-19. Study-wide context: Italy, Spain and the United States were the sources of the convalescent and acute COVID-19 samples. Nucleic acid was either cDNA or gDNA, and it came from T cells, B-cell-depleted T cells, or PBMCs.

Per the original data handling: Counts of nucleated cells, estimated from reference gene primer amplification, were obtained. The table came from immunoSEQ multiplex PCR; TCRdb's copy has only in-frame clones and leaves some out. V, J and clone size derive from that table, while D and trimming were established from the DNA sequence. The sample lists roughly 49,000 clones; roughly 84% were seen once. The junction had 9 bases not matched to a gene; V was cut back by 7 bases and J by 4 bases. Germline V lookup: CDR1 LNHDA, CDR2 SQIVND (reference sequence). This CDR3 contains 15 residues. What was sequenced was peripheral blood. The source of this sequence is a man at least 80 years old with active COVID-19. This rearrangement joins TRBV19 to TRBJ2-1; 8 nucleotides agree with TRBD1. Written as DNA, the CDR3 is TGTGCCAGTAACCCGACAGGGGACCAATACAATGAGCAGTTCTTC. It yields the protein CASNPTGDQYNEQFF.